This T cell receptor (beta chain) emerged from a study of blood T cell dynamics during melanoma immunotherapy. Measured with immunoSEQ multiplex PCR; TCRdb has only the in-frame clones, and not every one. The sample lists about 12,000 clones; approximately 89% were seen once. Study-level findings and limits: The study could not tell melanoma-specific clones from general immune activation.

Time point denoted: pre-treatment baseline. Samples come from before therapy and from week 3 after the first blockade cycle. As for this clone: Its antigen is unidentified.

Germline lookup yields CDR1 MGHRA and CDR2 YSYEKL. Trimming took off 1 base at V and 7 bases at J, with 11 bases between the two ends. This CDR3 region has 14 residues. The sample was blood, taken from a patient treated with checkpoint blockade. This sequence joins TRBV4-1 and TRBJ1-5; D uncertain. The receptor was derived from a human donor with melanoma. The CDR3 protein is CASSQVHPAQPQHF. As DNA, the CDR3 is TGCGCCAGCAGCCAAGTGCACCCCGCACAGCCCCAGCATTTT.